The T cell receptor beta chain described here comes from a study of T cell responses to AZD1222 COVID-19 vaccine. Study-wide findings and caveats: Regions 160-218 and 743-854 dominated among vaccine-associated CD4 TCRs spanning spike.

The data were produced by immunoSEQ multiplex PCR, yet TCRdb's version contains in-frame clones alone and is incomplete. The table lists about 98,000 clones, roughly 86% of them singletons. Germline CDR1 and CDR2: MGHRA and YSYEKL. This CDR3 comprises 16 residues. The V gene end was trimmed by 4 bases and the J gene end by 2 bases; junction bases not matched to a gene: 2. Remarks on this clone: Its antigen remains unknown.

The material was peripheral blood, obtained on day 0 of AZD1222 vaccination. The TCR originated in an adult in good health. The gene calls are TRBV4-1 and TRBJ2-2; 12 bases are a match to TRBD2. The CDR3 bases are TGCGCCAGCAGCCCCGGACTAGCGGGAAACACCGGGGAGCTGTTTTTT. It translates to CASSPGLAGNTGELFF.